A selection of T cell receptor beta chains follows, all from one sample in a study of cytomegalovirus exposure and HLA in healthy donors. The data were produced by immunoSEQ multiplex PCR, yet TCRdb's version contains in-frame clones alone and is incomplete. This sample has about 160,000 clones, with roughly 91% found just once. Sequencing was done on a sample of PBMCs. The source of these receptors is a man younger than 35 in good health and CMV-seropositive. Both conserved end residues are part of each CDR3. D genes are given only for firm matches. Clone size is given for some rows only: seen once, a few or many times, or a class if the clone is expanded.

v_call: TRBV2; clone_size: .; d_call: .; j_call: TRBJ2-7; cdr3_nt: TGTGCCAGCAGTGAAGATCAGGGGCCGGGCGAGCAGTACTTC; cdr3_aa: CASSEDQGPGEQYF
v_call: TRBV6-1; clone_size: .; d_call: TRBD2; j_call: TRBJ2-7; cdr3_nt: TGTGCCAGCGGTTTAGCGGGAGCCTCCTACGAGCAGTACTTC; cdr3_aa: CASGLAGASYEQYF
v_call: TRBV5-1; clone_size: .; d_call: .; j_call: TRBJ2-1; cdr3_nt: TGCGCCAGCAGCAAGGACAACGAGCAGTTCTTC; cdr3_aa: CASSKDNEQFF
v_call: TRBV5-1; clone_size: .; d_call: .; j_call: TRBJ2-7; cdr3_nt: TGCGCCAGCAGCTTGGGACAGCACTACGAGCAGTACTTC; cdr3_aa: CASSLGQHYEQYF
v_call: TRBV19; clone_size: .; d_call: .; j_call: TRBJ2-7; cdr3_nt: TGTGCCAGTAGTATAGAGGTGGTGACAGCCTACGAGCAGTACTTC; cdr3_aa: CASSIEVVTAYEQYF
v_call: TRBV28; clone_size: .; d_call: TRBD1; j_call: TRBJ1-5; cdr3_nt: TGTGCCAGCAGTCTCGGGACAGTTAGCAATCAGCCCCAGCATTTT; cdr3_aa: CASSLGTVSNQPQHF
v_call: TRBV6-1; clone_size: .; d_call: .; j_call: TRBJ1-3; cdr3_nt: TGTGCCAGCAGTGAAGCGCCCGGTCCTGGAAACACCATATATTTT; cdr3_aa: CASSEAPGPGNTIYF
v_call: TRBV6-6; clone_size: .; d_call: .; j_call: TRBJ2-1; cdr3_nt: TGTGCCAGCATAAGGGAGAGCTCCTACAATGAGCAGTTCTTC; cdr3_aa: CASIRESSYNEQFF
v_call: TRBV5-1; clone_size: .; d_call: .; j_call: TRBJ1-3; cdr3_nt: TGCGCCAGCAGCTTGTGGCAGAACTCTGGAAACACCATATATTTT; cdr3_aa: CASSLWQNSGNTIYF
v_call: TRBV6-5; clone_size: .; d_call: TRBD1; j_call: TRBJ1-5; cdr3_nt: TGTGCCAGCAAAAAGGGGGCGGTGGGCAATCAGCCCCAGCATTTT; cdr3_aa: CASKKGAVGNQPQHF
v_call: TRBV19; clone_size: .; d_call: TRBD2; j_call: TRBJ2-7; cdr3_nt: TGTGCCAGTAGTATATCCCTAGCGGGAGGTGAGCAGTACTTC; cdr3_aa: CASSISLAGGEQYF
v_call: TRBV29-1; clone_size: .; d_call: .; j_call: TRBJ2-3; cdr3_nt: TGCAGCGTTGTGCGAGGACAGAGCCTCACAGATACGCAGTATTTT; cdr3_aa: CSVVRGQSLTDTQYF
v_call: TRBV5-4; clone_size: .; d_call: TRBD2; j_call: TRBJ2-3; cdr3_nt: TGTGCCAGCAGCCCAGTAGCGGGAGGGGTTGCAGATACGCAGTATTTT; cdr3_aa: CASSPVAGGVADTQYF
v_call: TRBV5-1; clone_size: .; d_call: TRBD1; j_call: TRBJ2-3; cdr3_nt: TGCGCCAGCAGCATAGGGACAGGGGGCACAGATACGCAGTATTTT; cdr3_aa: CASSIGTGGTDTQYF
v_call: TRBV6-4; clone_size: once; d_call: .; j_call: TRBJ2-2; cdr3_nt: TGTGCCAGCAGTGCGTTATCGAACACCGGGGAGCTGTTTTTT; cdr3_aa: CASSALSNTGELFF
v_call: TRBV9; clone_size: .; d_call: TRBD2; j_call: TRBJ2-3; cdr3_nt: TGTGCCAGCAGCCGCGGGACTAGTAAAACAGATACGCAGTATTTT; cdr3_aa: CASSRGTSKTDTQYF
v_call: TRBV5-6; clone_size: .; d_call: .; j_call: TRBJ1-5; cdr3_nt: TGTGCCAGCAGCCTCGGGGGTTTTGGCAATCAGCCCCAGCATTTT; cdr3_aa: CASSLGGFGNQPQHF
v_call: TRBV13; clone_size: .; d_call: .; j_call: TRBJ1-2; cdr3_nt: TGTGCCAGCAGCTCCGAAGGGAGAGCTTCCCCCTATGGCTACACCTTC; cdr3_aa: CASSSEGRASPYGYTF
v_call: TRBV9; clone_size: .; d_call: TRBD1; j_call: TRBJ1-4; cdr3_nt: TGTGCCAGCAGCCCCTCGACAGGGTTTAATGAAAAACTGTTTTTT; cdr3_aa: CASSPSTGFNEKLFF
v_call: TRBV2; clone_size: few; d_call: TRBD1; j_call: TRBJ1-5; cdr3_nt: TGTGCCAGCAGTGGTACAGGGGGGGCCAATCAGCCCCAGCATTTT; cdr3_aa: CASSGTGGANQPQHF
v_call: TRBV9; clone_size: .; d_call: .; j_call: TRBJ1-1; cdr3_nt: TGTGCCAGCAGCCCCCAACAGACCAGTGTCGCTTTCTTT; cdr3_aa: CASSPQQTSVAFF
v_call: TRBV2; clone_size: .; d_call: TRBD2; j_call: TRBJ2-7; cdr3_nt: TGTGCCAGCAGTGGGGATTTTAGCGGGAGGGCCTCCTACGAGCAGTACTTC; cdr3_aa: CASSGDFSGRASYEQYF
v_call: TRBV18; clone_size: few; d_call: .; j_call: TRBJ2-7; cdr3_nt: TGTGCCAGCTCACCGGGGACGGGAGCCTACGAGCAGTACTTC; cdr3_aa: CASSPGTGAYEQYF
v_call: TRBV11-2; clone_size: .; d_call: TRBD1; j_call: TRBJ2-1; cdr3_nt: TGTGCCAGCAGCTCGCTAGACAGGGGCAATGAGCAGTTCTTC; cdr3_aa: CASSSLDRGNEQFF
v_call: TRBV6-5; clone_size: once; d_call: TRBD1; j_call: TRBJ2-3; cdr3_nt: TGTGCCAGCAGTTACTCATACAGGGGTACAGATACGCAGTATTTT; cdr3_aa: CASSYSYRGTDTQYF
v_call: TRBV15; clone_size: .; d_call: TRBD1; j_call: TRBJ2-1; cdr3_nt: TGTGCCACCAGCGGAACAGGGGGCTTTGAGCAGTTCTTC; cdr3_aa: CATSGTGGFEQFF
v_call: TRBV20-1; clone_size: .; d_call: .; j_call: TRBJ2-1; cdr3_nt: TGCAGCGCGGGGTATTTGAATGAGCAGTTCTTC; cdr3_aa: CSAGYLNEQFF
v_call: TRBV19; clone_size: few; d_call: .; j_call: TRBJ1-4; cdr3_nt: TGTGCCAGCGTTCCTACAGGTCCCTCCGAGTTGAATGAAAAACTGTTTTTT; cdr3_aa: CASVPTGPSELNEKLFF
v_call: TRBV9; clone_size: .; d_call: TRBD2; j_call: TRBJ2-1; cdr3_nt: TGTGCCAGCAGCGGGGCCGGACTAGCCGGCAATGAGCAGTTCTTC; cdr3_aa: CASSGAGLAGNEQFF
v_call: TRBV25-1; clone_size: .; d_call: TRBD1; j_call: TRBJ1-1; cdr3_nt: TGTGCCAGCAGTGACCCCCACAGGGGGCGGACTGAAGCTTTCTTT; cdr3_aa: CASSDPHRGRTEAFF
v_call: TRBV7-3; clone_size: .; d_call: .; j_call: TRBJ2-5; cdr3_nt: TGTGCCAGCAGCCCGGGCGACAGGCGAGGGGGGACCCAGTACTTC; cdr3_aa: CASSPGDRRGGTQYF
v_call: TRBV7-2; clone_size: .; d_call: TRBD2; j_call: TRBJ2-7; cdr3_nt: TGTGCCAGCAGCTTAGCATGGACTAGCGGGAGGTCCCTTGGGGAAGAGCAGTACTTC; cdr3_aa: CASSLAWTSGRSLGEEQYF
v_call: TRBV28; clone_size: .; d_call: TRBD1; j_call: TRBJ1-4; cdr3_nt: TGTGCCAGCAGTCCGCGGGACAGCCCCGTGGCTAATGAAAAACTGTTTTTT; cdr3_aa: CASSPRDSPVANEKLFF
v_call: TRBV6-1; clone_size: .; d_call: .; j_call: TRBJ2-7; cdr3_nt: TGTGCCAGCATTTTGAGCGGGTTTACCTACGAGCAGTACTTC; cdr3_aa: CASILSGFTYEQYF
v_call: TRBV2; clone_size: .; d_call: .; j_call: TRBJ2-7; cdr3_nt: TGTGCCAGCAGTGAGGCGTGGGCCGGCACCTACGAGCAGTACTTC; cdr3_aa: CASSEAWAGTYEQYF
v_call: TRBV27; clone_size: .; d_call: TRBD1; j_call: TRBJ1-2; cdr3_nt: TGTGCCAGCAGTTCTCTACAGGGGGCGGAAGGCTACACCTTC; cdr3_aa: CASSSLQGAEGYTF
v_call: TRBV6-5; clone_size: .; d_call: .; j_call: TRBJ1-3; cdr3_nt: TGTGCCAGCAGTTACTCGGCAGTCTCTGGAAACACCATATATTTT; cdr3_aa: CASSYSAVSGNTIYF
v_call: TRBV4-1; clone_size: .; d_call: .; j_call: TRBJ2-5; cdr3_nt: TGCGCCAGCAGCCAAGATGGAGGGAATGGTGGAGAGACCCAGTACTTC; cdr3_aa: CASSQDGGNGGETQYF
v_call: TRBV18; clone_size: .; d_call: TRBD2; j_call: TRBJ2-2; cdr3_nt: TGTGCCAGCTCACTATTCGCGTTCGGACTAGCGGGACACACCGGGGAGCTGTTTTTT; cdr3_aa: CASSLFAFGLAGHTGELFF
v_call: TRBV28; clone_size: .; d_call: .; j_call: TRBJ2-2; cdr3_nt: TGTGCCAGCAGTTTGGGGTCACAGGTCAACACCGGGGAGCTGTTTTTT; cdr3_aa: CASSLGSQVNTGELFF
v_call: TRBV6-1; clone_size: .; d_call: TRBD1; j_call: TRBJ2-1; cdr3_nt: TGTGCCAGCAGTTTAGGGACAGGGGGCTACAATGAGCAGTTCTTC; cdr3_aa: CASSLGTGGYNEQFF
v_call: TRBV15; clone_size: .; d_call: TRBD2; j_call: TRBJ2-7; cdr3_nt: TGTGCCACCAGCAGAGATTTTAGACGGGAGGAGAGAGAGCAGTACTTC; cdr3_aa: CATSRDFRREEREQYF
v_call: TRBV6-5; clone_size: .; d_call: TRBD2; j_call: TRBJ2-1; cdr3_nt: TGTGCCAGCAGTTACGCGGCTAGCGGGAGAAATGAGCAGTTCTTC; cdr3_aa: CASSYAASGRNEQFF
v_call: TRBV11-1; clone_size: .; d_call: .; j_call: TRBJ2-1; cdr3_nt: TGTGCCAGCAGCTTACGACGGGGGTGGGAGGAGCAGTTCTTC; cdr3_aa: CASSLRRGWEEQFF
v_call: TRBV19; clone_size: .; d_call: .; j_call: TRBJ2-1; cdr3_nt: TGTGCCAGTAGTCCCGGGGGATTGCAGTTCTTC; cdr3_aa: CASSPGGLQFF
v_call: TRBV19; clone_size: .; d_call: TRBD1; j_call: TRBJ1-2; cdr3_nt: TGTGCCAGTAGTCCAGGGACAGGAGACTATGGCTACACCTTC; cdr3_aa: CASSPGTGDYGYTF
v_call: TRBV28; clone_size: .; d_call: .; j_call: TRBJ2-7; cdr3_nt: TGTGCCAGCCCCCCCTTCGGACTACCCCTAGGGGAGCAGTACTTC; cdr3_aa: CASPPFGLPLGEQYF
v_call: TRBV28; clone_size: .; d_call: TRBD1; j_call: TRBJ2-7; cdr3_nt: TGTGCCAGCAGTCCGGGACAGGGGACCCACGAGCAGTACTTC; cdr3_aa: CASSPGQGTHEQYF
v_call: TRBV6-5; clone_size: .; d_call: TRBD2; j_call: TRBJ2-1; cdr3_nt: TGTGCCAGCACCATCCGGGGGCTAGCGGGAGATGAGCAGTTCTTC; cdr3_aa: CASTIRGLAGDEQFF
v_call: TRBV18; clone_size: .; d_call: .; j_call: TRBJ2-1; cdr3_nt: TGTGCCAGCTCACCCAACCAGGGGCGATTGGGCAATGAGCAGTTCTTC; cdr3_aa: CASSPNQGRLGNEQFF
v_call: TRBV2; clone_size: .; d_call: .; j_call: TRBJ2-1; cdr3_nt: TGTGCCAGCATATTCAGCCGGGAGATCGTTGAAAATGAGCAGTTCTTC; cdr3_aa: CASIFSREIVENEQFF
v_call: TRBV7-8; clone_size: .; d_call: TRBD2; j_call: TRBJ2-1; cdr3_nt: TGTGCCAGCAGCCGCCCGGCGGGACTACCCTACAATGAGCAGTTCTTC; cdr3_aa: CASSRPAGLPYNEQFF
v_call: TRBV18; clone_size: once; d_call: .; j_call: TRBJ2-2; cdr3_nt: TGTGCCAGCTCACGGCCTTTCGGCGGGCCAGCGAACACCGGGGAGCTGTTTTTT; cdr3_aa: CASSRPFGGPANTGELFF
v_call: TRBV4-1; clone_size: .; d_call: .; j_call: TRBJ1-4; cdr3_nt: TGCGCCAGCAGCCCCAGACAGGCGGGTAATGAAAAACTGTTTTTT; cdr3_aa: CASSPRQAGNEKLFF
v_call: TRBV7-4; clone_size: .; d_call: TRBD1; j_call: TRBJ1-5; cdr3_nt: TGTGGGGGCCAGCAGATTAAGGGTCCCCCGGGACAGGACCTTAGCAATCAGCCCCAGCATTTT; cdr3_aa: CGGQQIKGPPGQDLSNQPQHF
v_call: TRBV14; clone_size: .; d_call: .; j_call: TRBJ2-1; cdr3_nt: TGTGCCAGCAGCCGCCACCACGGGGAGGAGCAGTTCTTC; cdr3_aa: CASSRHHGEEQFF